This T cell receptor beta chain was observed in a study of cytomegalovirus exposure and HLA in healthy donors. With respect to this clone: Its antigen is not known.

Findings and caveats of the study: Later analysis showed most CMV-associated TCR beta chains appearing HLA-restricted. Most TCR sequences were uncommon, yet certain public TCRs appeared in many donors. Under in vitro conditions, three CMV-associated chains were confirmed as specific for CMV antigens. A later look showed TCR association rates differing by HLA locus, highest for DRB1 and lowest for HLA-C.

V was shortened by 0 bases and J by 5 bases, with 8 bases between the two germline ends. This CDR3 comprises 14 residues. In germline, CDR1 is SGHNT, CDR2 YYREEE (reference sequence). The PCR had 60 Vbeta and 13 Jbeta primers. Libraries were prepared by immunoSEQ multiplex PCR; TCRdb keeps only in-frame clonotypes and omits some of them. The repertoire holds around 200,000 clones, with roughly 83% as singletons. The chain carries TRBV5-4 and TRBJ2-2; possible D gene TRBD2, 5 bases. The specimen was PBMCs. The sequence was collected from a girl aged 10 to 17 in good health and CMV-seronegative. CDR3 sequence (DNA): TGTGCCAGCAGCTTGGGGACTTTGACCGGGGAGCTGTTTTTT. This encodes CASSLGTLTGELFF.